Sequencing of this T cell receptor beta chain was carried out in a study of blood T cell repertoires in COVID-19. The junction had 6 bases not matched to a gene; V was cut back by 1 base and J by 9 bases. Germline V CDR1 and CDR2: SEHNR, FQNEAQ (reference sequence). The CDR3 sequence is 14 residues long. Produced via immunoSEQ multiplex PCR; TCRdb's table is partial and in-frame only. The sample consists of around 220,000 clones, 82% of them appearing once. This TCR came from an elderly woman with active or convalescent COVID-19. Sequences were obtained from peripheral blood. This chain links TRBV7-9 with TRBJ2-7; 10 nucleotides match TRBD2. The CDR3 DNA is TGTGCCAGCAGCTTAGAAAGCGGGGGGGCCTGGCAGTACTTC. It specifies CASSLESGGAWQYF.